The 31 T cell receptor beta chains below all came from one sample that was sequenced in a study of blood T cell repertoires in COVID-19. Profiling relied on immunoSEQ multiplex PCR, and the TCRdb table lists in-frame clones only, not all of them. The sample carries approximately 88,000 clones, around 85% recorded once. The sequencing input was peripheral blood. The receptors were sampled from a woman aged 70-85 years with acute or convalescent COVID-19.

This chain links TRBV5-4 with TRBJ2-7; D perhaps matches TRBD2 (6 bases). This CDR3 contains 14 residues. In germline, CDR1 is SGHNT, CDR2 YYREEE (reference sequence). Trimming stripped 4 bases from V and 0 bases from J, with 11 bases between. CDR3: CASSPEGLSYEQYV. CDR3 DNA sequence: TGTGCCAGCAGCCCGGAGGGGCTCTCCTACGAGCAGTACGTC.

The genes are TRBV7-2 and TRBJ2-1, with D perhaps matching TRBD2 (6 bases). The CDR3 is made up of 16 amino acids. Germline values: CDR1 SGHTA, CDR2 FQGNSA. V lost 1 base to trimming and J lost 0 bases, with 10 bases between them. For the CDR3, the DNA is TGTGCCAGCAGCTTAGATACGGGAGCCTCCTACAATGAGCAGTTCTTC. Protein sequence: CASSLDTGASYNEQFF.

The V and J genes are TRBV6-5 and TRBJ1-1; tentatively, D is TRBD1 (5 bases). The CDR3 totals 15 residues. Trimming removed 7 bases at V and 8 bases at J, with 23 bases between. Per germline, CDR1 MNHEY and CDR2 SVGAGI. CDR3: CASTLTFGGDREAFF. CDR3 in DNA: TGTGCCAGCACCTTAACGTTCGGGGGGGACCGGGAAGCTTTCTTT.

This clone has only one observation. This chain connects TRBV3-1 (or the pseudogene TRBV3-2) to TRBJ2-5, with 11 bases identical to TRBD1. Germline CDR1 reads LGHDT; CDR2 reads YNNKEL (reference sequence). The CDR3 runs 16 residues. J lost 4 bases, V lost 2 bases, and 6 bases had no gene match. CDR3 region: CASSQIRTGGPETQYF. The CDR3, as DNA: TGTGCCAGCAGCCAAATTAGGACAGGGGGCCCAGAGACCCAGTACTTC.

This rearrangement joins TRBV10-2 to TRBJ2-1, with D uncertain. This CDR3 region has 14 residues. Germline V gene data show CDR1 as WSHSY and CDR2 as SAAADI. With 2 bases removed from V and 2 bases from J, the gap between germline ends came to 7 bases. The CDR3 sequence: CASSEAEAYNEQFF. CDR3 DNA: TGCGCCAGCAGTGAGGCAGAGGCCTACAATGAGCAGTTCTTC.

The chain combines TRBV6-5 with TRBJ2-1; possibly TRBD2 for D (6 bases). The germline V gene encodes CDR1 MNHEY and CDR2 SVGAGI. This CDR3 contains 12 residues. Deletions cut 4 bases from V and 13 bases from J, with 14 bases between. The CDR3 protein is CASSFSGGSQFF. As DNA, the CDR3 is TGTGCCAGCAGTTTTAGCGGTGGATCACAGTTCTTC.

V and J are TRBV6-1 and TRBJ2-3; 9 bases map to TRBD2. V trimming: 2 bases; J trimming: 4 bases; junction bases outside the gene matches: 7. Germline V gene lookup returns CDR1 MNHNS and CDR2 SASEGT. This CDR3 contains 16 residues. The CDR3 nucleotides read TGTGCCAGCAGTGAACGATTGGGACTAGCAGCAGATACGCAGTATTTT. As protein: CASSERLGLAADTQYF.

In DNA, the CDR3 is TGTGCCATCAGCACACTCGACAGGGCCCAGGAGGGCTACACCTTC. It yields the protein CAISTLDRAQEGYTF. This chain uses TRBV10-3 with TRBJ1-2; TRBD1 matches 7 bases. Germline V gene sequence: CDR1 ENHRY, CDR2 SYGVKD. V dropped 6 bases and J dropped 8; count of bases not matched to a gene: 15. The CDR3 totals 15 residues.

CDR3 DNA: TGTGCCAGCAGCCAACAAACTAGCGGGGGGGCGTTGGAGACCCAGTACTTC. Protein sequence: CASSQQTSGGALETQYF. The rearrangement uses TRBV4-2 and TRBJ2-5, with TRBD2 matching over 13 bases. Unmatched junction bases numbered 8, after V lost 2 bases and J lost 5 bases. Looked up from germline, CDR1 is LGHNA and CDR2 is YNFKEQ. The CDR3 is 17 amino acids.

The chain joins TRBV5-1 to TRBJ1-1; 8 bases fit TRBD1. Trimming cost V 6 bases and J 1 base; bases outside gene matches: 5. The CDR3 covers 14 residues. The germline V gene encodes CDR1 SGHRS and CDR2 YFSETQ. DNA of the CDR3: TGCGCCAGCACGACGGGACAGGAGAACACTGAAGCTTTCTTT. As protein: CASTTGQENTEAFF.

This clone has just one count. Written as DNA, the CDR3 is TGTGCCAGCAGTCCCCGCGGGCTAGCGGGCTGGGGCACCGGGGAGCTGTTTTTT. Its protein product is CASSPRGLAGWGTGELFF. The rearrangement links TRBV6-2 or TRBV6-3 to TRBJ2-2; 8 bases agree with TRBD2. V dropped 5 bases and J dropped 4; count of bases not matched to a gene: 15. Germline values: CDR1 MNHEY, CDR2 SVGEGT. The CDR3 runs to 18 residues.

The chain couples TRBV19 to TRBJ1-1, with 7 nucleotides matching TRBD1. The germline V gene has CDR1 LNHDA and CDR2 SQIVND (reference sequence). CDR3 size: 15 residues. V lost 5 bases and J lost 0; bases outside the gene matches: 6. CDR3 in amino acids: CASSVPGQMNTEAFF. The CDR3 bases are TGTGCCAGTAGTGTTCCGGGACAGATGAACACTGAAGCTTTCTTT. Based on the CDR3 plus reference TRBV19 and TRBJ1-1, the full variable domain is DGGITQSPKYLFRKEGQNVTLSCEQNLNHDAMYWYRQDPGQGLRLIYYSQIVNDFQKGDIAEGYSVSREKKESFPLTVTSAQKNPTAFYLCASSVPGQMNTEAFFGQGTRLTVV.

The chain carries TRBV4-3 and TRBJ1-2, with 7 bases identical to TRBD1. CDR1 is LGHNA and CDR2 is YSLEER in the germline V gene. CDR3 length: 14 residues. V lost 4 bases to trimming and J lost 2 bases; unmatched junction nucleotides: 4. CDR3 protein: CASSPRTGNYGYTF. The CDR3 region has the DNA TGCGCCAGCAGCCCCCGGACAGGCAACTATGGCTACACCTTC.

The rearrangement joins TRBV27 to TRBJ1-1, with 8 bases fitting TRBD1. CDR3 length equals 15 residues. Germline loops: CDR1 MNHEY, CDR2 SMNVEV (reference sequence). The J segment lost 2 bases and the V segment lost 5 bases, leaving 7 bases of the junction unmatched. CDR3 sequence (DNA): TGTGCCAGCAGTCTCGGGACAGGCTACAACACTGAAGCTTTCTTT. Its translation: CASSLGTGYNTEAFF.

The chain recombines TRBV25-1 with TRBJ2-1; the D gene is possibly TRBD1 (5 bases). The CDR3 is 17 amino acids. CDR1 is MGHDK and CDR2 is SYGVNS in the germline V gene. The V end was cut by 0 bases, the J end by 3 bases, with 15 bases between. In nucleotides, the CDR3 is TGTGCCAGCAGTGAATACCGTGGAACAGGCGACTACAATGAGCAGTTCTTC. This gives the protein CASSEYRGTGDYNEQFF.

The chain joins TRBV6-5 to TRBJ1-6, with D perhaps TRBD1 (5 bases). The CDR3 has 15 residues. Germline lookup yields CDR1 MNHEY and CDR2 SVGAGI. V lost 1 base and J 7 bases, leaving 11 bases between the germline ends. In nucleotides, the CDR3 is TGTGCCAGCAGTTACTACGGGGGACGAAATTCACCCCTCCACTTT. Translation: CASSYYGGRNSPLHF.

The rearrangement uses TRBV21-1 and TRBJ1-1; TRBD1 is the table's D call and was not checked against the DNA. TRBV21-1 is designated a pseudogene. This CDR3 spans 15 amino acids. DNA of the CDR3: TGTGCCAGCAGCACGGGGACAGGGGGCGAGAAGAGAGCTTTCTTT. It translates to CASSTGTGGEKRAFF.

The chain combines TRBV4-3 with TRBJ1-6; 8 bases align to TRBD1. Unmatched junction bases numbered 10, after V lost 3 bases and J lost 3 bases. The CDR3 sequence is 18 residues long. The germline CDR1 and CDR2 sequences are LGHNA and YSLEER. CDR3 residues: CASSQRISTGVYNSPLHF. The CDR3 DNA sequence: TGCGCCAGCAGCCAGAGGATTTCGACAGGGGTCTATAATTCACCCCTCCACTTT.

The CDR3 spells CASSSRIQSPEAFF. For the CDR3, the DNA is TGCGCCAGCAGCTCAAGAATACAGAGTCCTGAAGCTTTCTTT. The gene calls are TRBV5-1 and TRBJ1-1; no reliable D call. The germline V gene encodes CDR1 SGHRS and CDR2 YFSETQ. This CDR3 comprises 14 residues. Trimming took 3 bases from V and 6 from J, leaving 15 bases between them.

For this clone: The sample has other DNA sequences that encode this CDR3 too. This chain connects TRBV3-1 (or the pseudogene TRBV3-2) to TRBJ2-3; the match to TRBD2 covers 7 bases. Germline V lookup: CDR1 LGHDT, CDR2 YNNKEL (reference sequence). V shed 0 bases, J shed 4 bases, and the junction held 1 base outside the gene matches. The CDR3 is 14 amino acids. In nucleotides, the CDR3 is TGTGCCAGCAGCCAAGACGCGGGGGCAGATACGCAGTATTTT. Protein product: CASSQDAGADTQYF.

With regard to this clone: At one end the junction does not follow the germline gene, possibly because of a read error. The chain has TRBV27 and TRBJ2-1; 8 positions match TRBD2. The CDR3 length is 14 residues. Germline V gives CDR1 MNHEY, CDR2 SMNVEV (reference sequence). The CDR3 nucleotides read TGTGCCAGCACTTTAGCGGGGACCTACAATGAGCAGTTCTTC. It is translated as CASTLAGTYNEQFF.

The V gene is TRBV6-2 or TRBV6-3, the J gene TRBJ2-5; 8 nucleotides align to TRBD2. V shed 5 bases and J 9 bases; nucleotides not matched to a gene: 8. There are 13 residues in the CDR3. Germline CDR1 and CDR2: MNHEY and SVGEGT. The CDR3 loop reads CASSRDSGGAQYF. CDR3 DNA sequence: TGTGCCAGCAGTCGGGACTCCGGGGGGGCCCAGTACTTC.

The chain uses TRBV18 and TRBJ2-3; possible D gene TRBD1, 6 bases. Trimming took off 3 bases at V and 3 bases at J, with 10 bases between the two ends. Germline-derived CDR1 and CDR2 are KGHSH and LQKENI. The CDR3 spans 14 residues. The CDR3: CASSPQGQTDTQYF. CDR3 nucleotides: TGTGCCAGCTCACCTCAGGGGCAAACAGATACGCAGTATTTT.

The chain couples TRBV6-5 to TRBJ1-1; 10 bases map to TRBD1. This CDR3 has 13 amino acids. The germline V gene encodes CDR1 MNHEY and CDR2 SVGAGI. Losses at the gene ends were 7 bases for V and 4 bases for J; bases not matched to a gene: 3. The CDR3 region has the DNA TGTGCCAGCACGCGGACAGGGGGCACTGAAGCTTTCTTT. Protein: CASTRTGGTEAFF.

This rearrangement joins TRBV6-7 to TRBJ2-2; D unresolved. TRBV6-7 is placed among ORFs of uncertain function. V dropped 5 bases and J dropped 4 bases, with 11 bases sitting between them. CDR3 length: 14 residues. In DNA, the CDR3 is TGTGCCAGCAGTGATCCAGGTACCACCGGGGAGCTGTTTTTT. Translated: CASSDPGTTGELFF.

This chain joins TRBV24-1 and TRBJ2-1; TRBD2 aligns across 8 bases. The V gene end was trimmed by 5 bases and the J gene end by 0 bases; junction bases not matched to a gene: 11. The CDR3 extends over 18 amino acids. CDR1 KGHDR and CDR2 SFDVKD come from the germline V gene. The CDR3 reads CATSAPSGSQASYNEQFF. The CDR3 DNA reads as TGTGCCACCAGTGCCCCTAGCGGGTCCCAGGCCTCCTACAATGAGCAGTTCTTC.

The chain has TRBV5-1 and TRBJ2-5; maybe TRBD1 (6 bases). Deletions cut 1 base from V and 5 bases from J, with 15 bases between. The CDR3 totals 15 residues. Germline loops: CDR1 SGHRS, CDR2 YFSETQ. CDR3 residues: CASSLSGGQGETQYF. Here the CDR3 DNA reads TGCGCCAGCAGCTTGAGTGGGGGCCAGGGGGAGACCCAGTACTTC.

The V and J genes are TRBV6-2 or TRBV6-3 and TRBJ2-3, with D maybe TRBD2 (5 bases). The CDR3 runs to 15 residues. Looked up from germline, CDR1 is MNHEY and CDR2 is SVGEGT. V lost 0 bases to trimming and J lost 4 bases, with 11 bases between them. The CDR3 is CASSYSDLEPDTQYF. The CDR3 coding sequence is TGTGCCAGCAGTTACTCGGACTTAGAGCCAGATACGCAGTATTTT.

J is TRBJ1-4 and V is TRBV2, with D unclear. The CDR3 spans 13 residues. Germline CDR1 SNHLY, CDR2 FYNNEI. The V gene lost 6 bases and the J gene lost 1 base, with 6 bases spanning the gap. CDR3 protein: CASRRGTNEKLFF. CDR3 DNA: TGTGCCAGCAGGCGGGGAACTAATGAAAAACTGTTTTTT.

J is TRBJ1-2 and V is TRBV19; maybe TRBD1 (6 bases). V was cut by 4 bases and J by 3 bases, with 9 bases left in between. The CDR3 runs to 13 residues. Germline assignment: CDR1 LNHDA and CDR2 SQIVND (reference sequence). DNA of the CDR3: TGTGCCAGTAGTACACAGGGAGACTATGGCTACACCTTC. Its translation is CASSTQGDYGYTF.

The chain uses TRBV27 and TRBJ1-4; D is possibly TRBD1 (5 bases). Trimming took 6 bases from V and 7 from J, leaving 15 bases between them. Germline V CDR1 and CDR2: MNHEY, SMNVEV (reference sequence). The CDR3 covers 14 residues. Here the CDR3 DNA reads TGTGCCAGCAGCGGCGCAGGGCTCGGTGAAAAACTGTTTTTT. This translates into CASSGAGLGEKLFF.